Following are 15 T cell receptor beta chains from one sample sequenced in a study of shared clonotypes between healthy human individuals. This table comes from immunoSEQ multiplex PCR, and its TCRdb copy is limited to in-frame clones, with some not included. The sample carries around 700,000 clones, about three quarters recorded once. Input material: memory CD4+ T cells sorted from blood. Sample subset: CD45RA-negative fraction. Receptor source: a woman aged 30 to 39 in good health.

V gene TRBV7-3 combines with J gene TRBJ1-2; tentatively, D is TRBD1 (5 bases). From germline, CDR1 is SGHTA and CDR2 FQGTGA. The CDR3 has 13 residues. Trimming pared 4 bases from V and 8 bases from J, leaving 14 bases between. Here the CDR3 reads CASSSGPIGGYTF. CDR3 nucleotide sequence: TGTGCCAGCAGCTCGGGACCTATCGGCGGCTACACCTTC. Drawing the rest from reference TRBV7-3 and TRBJ1-2, the complete variable domain is GAGVSQTPSNKVTEKGKYVELRCDPISGHTALYWYRQSLGQGPEFLIYFQGTGAADDSGLPNDRFFAVRPEGSVSTLKIQRTERGDSAVYLCASSSGPIGGYTFGSGTRLTVV.

This clone turned up a few times. This chain joins TRBV13 and TRBJ2-6, with 10 bases lining up with TRBD2. J lost 3 bases, V lost 5 bases, and 13 bases had no gene match. The germline V gene has CDR1 PRHDT and CDR2 FYEKMQ (reference sequence). There are 19 residues in the CDR3. Here the CDR3 reads CASSVATLAGQFGANVLTF. CDR3 nucleotide sequence: TGTGCCAGCAGCGTGGCAACACTAGCGGGACAGTTTGGGGCCAACGTCCTGACTTTC.

This clone was seen once. V and J are TRBV5-4 and TRBJ2-7; no firm D call. V lost 4 bases to trimming and J lost 1 base, with 9 bases between them. The CDR3 runs 13 residues. CDR1 SGHNT and CDR2 YYREEE come from the germline V gene (reference sequence). The CDR3 reads CASSPTGSYEQYF. Written as DNA, the CDR3 is TGTGCCAGCAGCCCAACTGGATCCTACGAGCAGTACTTC.

The chain has TRBV6-5 and TRBJ2-5; D unresolved. The end of the DNA fits TRBJ2-7 better, so the J call may be wrong. This CDR3 has 14 residues. Per the germline V gene, CDR1 is MNHEY and CDR2 is SVGAGI. The CDR3 loop is CASSPATLIYEQYF. As DNA, the CDR3 is TGTGCCAGCAGTCCCGCCACACTCATCTACGAGCAGTACTTC.

The J gene is TRBJ2-7, the V gene TRBV6-5, with TRBD1 identical over 9 bases. CDR1 is MNHEY and CDR2 is SVGAGI in the germline V gene. V was clipped by 0 bases and J by 4 bases; unmatched bases: 4. This CDR3 contains 15 residues. This CDR3 is CASSYSGTGWYEQYF. The CDR3 coding sequence is TGTGCCAGCAGTTACTCGGGGACAGGGTGGTACGAGCAGTACTTC.

This chain connects TRBV7-2 to TRBJ2-3, with TRBD2 identical over 11 bases. V shed 3 bases, J shed 5 bases, and the junction held 7 bases outside the gene matches. Looked up from germline, CDR1 is SGHTA and CDR2 is FQGNSA. The CDR3 is made up of 16 amino acids. The CDR3 nucleotides are TGTGCCAGCAGCTTCGTAGCGGGAGGGCAGGGAGATACGCAGTATTTT. It specifies CASSFVAGGQGDTQYF. Variable domain in full (rest from reference TRBV7-2 and TRBJ2-3): GAGVSQSPSNKVTEKGKDVELRCDPISGHTALYWYRQSLGQGLEFLIYFQGNSAPDKSGLPSDRFSAERTGGSVSTLTIQRTQQEDSAVYLCASSFVAGGQGDTQYFGPGTRLTVL.

V gene TRBV7-9 combines with J gene TRBJ1-1; D might be TRBD1 (6 bases). Trimming pared 6 bases from V and 1 base from J, leaving 12 bases between. CDR3 length: 14 residues. Germline lookup yields CDR1 SEHNR and CDR2 FQNEAQ (reference sequence). For the CDR3, the DNA is TGTGCCAGCAGGATACAACAGGGGAACACTGAAGCTTTCTTT. This sequence encodes CASRIQQGNTEAFF. Looking up the rest from reference TRBV7-9 and TRBJ1-1 gives the full variable domain: DTGVSQNPRHKITKRGQNVTFRCDPISEHNRLYWYRQTLGQGPEFLTYFQNEAQLEKSRLLSDRFSAERPKGSFSTLEIQRTEQGDSAMYLCASRIQQGNTEAFFGQGTRLTVV.

This clone was counted a few times. The chain combines TRBV7-8 with TRBJ1-5; no definite D call. Germline CDR1 SGHVS, CDR2 FQNEAQ. The CDR3 sequence is 13 residues long. Trimming removed 5 bases from V and 7 bases from J, with 12 bases in between. The CDR3 protein is CASSPKLDQPQHF. In DNA, the CDR3 is TGTGCCAGCAGCCCGAAATTGGACCAGCCCCAGCATTTT.

J is TRBJ1-3 and V is TRBV5-8, with D uncertain. The V gene's germline CDR1 is SGHTS and CDR2 YDEGEE. V lost 0 bases to trimming and J lost 4 bases, with 8 bases between them. The CDR3 sequence is 14 residues long. CDR3 region: CASSLARIGNTIYF. CDR3 DNA: TGTGCCAGCAGCTTGGCCCGGATCGGAAACACCATATATTTT.

CDR3 loop: CASRYRGVDTEAFF. DNA for the CDR3: TGCGCCAGCAGATACAGGGGTGTGGACACTGAAGCTTTCTTT. V gene TRBV5-1 combines with J gene TRBJ1-1, with 7 bases matching TRBD1. This CDR3 has 14 amino acids. Germline trimming cut 5 bases from V and 3 bases from J; bases unmatched to any gene: 7. CDR1 is SGHRS, CDR2 YFSETQ, per germline.

The gene calls are TRBV5-1 and TRBJ2-7, with D perhaps given as TRBD1 or TRBD2 (5 bases each). The CDR3 is 11 amino acids. Trimming took off 5 bases at V and 6 bases at J, with 9 bases between the two ends. Germline CDR1 and CDR2: SGHRS and YFSETQ. CDR3 in amino acids: CASSNGAEQYF. The CDR3 DNA sequence: TGCGCCAGCAGTAACGGGGCCGAGCAGTACTTC.

The chain uses TRBV6-5 and TRBJ1-2, with no clear D. The V and J ends lost 2 bases and 8 bases respectively, with 9 bases between them. The germline CDR1 and CDR2 sequences are MNHEY and SVGAGI. The CDR3 is made up of 12 amino acids. The CDR3 loop reads CASSYTSEGYTF. The CDR3 DNA follows: TGTGCCAGCAGTTACACGTCGGAGGGCTACACCTTC.

The chain employs TRBV9 and TRBJ2-4, with D possibly matching TRBD1 (6 bases). The CDR3 is made up of 14 amino acids. Germline CDR1 and CDR2: SGDLS and YYNGEE. Between the trimmed V and J ends, which lost 6 bases and 0 bases, there was a span of 10 bases. Written as DNA, the CDR3 is TGTGCCAGCACAGCAGGGGCAGCCAAAAACATTCAGTACTTC. This codes for CASTAGAAKNIQYF.

The chain links TRBV27 to TRBJ2-2; 16 nucleotides match TRBD2. The V gene's germline CDR1 is MNHEY and CDR2 SMNVEV (reference sequence). Unmatched junction bases numbered 9, after V lost 4 bases and J lost 4 bases. The CDR3 covers 19 residues. The CDR3 reads CASSSLTGTSGRATGELFF. CDR3 bases: TGTGCCAGCAGTTCCCTTACCGGGACTAGCGGGAGGGCCACCGGGGAGCTGTTTTTT.

The V call is TRBV5-4, the J call TRBJ2-1, with 7 bases aligning to TRBD2. V trimming: 2 bases; J trimming: 3 bases; junction bases outside the gene matches: 8. Germline-derived CDR1 and CDR2 are SGHNT and YYREEE (reference sequence). The CDR3 is 16 amino acids. The CDR3 protein is CASSFSVGGGYNEQFF. Here the CDR3 DNA reads TGTGCCAGCAGCTTCTCGGTTGGCGGGGGCTACAATGAGCAGTTCTTC.